This TCR beta chain stems from a study of post-analysis software for immune sequencing data. Study-level points and caveats: Comparison with controls showed significantly lower normalized Chao1 diversity in multiple sclerosis patients. Patients used several TRBV segments, including TRBV5-6, TRBV5-1 and TRBV20-1, more often than controls.

J was trimmed by 6 bases and V by 6 bases; bases with no gene match: 7. This CDR3 spans 13 amino acids. Germline lookup yields CDR1 MDHEN and CDR2 SYDVKM. Libraries were made from TCR beta cDNA, and they carried unique molecular identifiers. TCRdb re-called the PCR reads through MiXCR, storing one row per CDR3 protein. The sample lists roughly 600,000 distinct CDR3 sequences, roughly two fifths occurring once. With respect to this clonotype: Its specificity is not known.

Sequenced input: blood. J is TRBJ2-5 and V is TRBV28, with TRBD2 identical over 7 bases. This TCR was recovered from a girl aged 5 to 17 with multiple sclerosis. Here the CDR3 reads CASSYGLGQTQYF. The CDR3, as DNA: TGTGCCAGCAGCTACGGACTAGGCCAGACCCAGTACTTC.